The rows below give T cell receptor beta chains drawn from one sample of a study of shared clonotypes between healthy human individuals. Repertoires were generated with immunoSEQ multiplex PCR, while TCRdb's copy carries only in-frame clones and drops some. The table records 2,500,000 or so clones, approximately 90% of them present only once. The sequenced sample consisted of naive CD4+ T cells sorted from blood. The source is a man younger than 35 in good health. CDR3s include the opening cysteine and the closing phenylalanine or tryptophan. D genes are given only for firm matches. Clone size is shown for a subset of rows, as once, few, many or a class of expanded clone.

v_gene	abundance	j_gene	d_gene	CDR3aa	CDR3nt
TRBV6-6	once	TRBJ2-5	TRBD1	CASSPPTGLGQETQYF	TGTGCCAGCAGTCCCCCGACAGGGCTGGGGCAAGAGACCCAGTACTTC
TRBV7-9	.	TRBJ2-2	TRBD2	CASSLGLAGVTGELFF	TGTGCCAGCAGCTTAGGGCTAGCGGGAGTCACCGGGGAGCTGTTTTTT
TRBV7-9	.	TRBJ1-6	TRBD1	CASSQQGVGSSPLHF	TGTGCCAGCAGCCAACAGGGGGTGGGGAGCTCACCCCTCCACTTT
TRBV28	.	TRBJ1-2	.	CASSFQQGYGYTF	TGTGCCAGCAGTTTCCAACAGGGCTATGGCTACACCTTC
TRBV19	few	TRBJ2-7	TRBD2	CASSIRREGLSEQYF	TGTGCCAGTAGTATTCGGCGGGAGGGCCTCAGCGAGCAGTACTTC
TRBV7-9	.	TRBJ2-3	.	CASSKAVSTDTQYF	TGTGCCAGCAGTAAGGCTGTCAGCACAGATACGCAGTATTTT
TRBV28	.	TRBJ2-3	.	CASSPPAGGGTDTQYF	TGTGCCAGCAGTCCCCCTGCGGGCGGAGGGACAGATACGCAGTATTTT
TRBV12-5	.	TRBJ2-3	TRBD2	CASGQGTSSTDTQYF	TGTGCTAGTGGCCAGGGGACTAGCAGCACAGATACGCAGTATTTT
TRBV18	.	TRBJ1-2	.	CASSPRQEERGYTF	TGTGCCAGCTCACCACGGCAGGAGGAGCGGGGCTACACCTTC
TRBV15	.	TRBJ2-2	TRBD1	CATSRETGVTGELFF	TGTGCCACCAGCAGAGAGACAGGGGTCACCGGGGAGCTGTTTTTT
TRBV6-1	.	TRBJ1-3	.	CASSGRQESSGNTIYF	TGTGCCAGCAGTGGTCGACAGGAGAGCTCTGGAAACACCATATATTTT
TRBV7-2	few	TRBJ2-7	TRBD1	CASSLGQGGIYEQYF	TGTGCCAGCAGCTTAGGACAGGGTGGTATCTACGAGCAGTACTTC
TRBV14	.	TRBJ2-7	.	CASSQDNNVVYDPYEQYF	TGTGCCAGCAGCCAAGATAACAATGTGGTATATGATCCCTACGAGCAGTACTTC
TRBV6-1	.	TRBJ1-5	.	CATTKDPSDQPQHF	TGTGCCACCACAAAAGACCCTTCCGATCAGCCCCAGCATTTT
TRBV18	.	TRBJ2-1	TRBD2	CASSPGLAGGNEQFF	TGTGCCAGCTCGCCGGGACTAGCGGGAGGGAATGAGCAGTTCTTC
TRBV2	once	TRBJ2-3	TRBD2	CASSYSGGWSTDTQYF	TGTGCCAGCAGCTATAGCGGGGGATGGAGCACAGATACGCAGTATTTT
TRBV28	.	TRBJ2-7	.	CAGQAGTNEQYF	TGTGCCGGTCAAGCAGGGACCAACGAGCAGTACTTC
TRBV4-1	.	TRBJ2-5	.	CASSEGSLPETQYF	TGCGCCAGCAGCGAGGGTAGTCTCCCCGAGACCCAGTACTTC
TRBV18	.	TRBJ2-7	TRBD2	CASSPIGGGEQYF	TGTGCCAGCTCACCAATTGGGGGGGGCGAGCAGTACTTC
TRBV29-1	.	TRBJ1-3	.	CSGIAGPGNTIYF	TGCAGCGGAATTGCGGGACCTGGAAACACCATATATTTT
TRBV28	.	TRBJ2-7	TRBD1	CASTPTGPYEQYF	TGTGCCAGCACCCCGACAGGGCCCTACGAGCAGTACTTC
TRBV7-2	.	TRBJ1-1	.	CASRFGTVNTEAFF	TGTGCCAGCAGATTCGGGACGGTGAACACTGAAGCTTTCTTT
TRBV2	once	TRBJ2-5	.	CASSLVVETQYF	TGTGCCAGCAGTTTAGTGGTAGAGACCCAGTACTTC
TRBV6-5	.	TRBJ2-3	TRBD1	CASSGQGGTDTQYF	TGTGCCAGCAGTGGACAGGGAGGCACAGATACGCAGTATTTT
TRBV28	.	TRBJ1-6	.	CATSSLEETNSPLHF	TGTGCCACCTCGTCCCTGGAGGAAACTAATTCACCCCTCCACTTT
TRBV7-6	.	TRBJ1-6	TRBD1	CASSPGDRSSYNSPLHF	TGTGCCAGCAGCCCCGGGGACAGAAGCTCCTATAATTCACCCCTCCACTTT
TRBV7-2	.	TRBJ2-7	TRBD1	CASSLGDRPYEQYF	TGTGCCAGCAGCTTAGGGGACAGGCCCTACGAGCAGTACTTC
TRBV7-2	.	TRBJ2-1	.	CASAEQGVVSEQFF	TGTGCCAGCGCCGAACAAGGGGTAGTGAGTGAGCAGTTCTTC
TRBV7-3	.	TRBJ2-3	.	CASNEGFGTDTQYF	TGTGCCAGCAACGAGGGTTTTGGCACAGATACGCAGTATTTT
TRBV11-2	.	TRBJ2-5	.	CASSLEGVRETQYF	TGTGCCAGCAGCTTAGAAGGGGTGAGGGAGACCCAGTACTTC
TRBV27	.	TRBJ1-2	.	CASSRHTGFGYTF	TGTGCCAGCAGTCGCCATACAGGGTTTGGCTACACCTTC
TRBV10-3	.	TRBJ2-3	TRBD2	CAISESGLAGAAGTDTQYF	TGTGCCATCAGTGAGTCGGGACTAGCGGGAGCGGCGGGCACAGATACGCAGTATTTT
TRBV27	.	TRBJ1-2	TRBD1	CASSSIPPDRGKGYTF	TGTGCCAGCAGTTCGATACCGCCGGACAGGGGGAAGGGCTACACCTTC
TRBV10-2	.	TRBJ2-3	TRBD2	CARSPTSGEPTDTQYF	TGCGCCAGATCCCCGACTAGCGGGGAACCCACAGATACGCAGTATTTT
TRBV10-3	.	TRBJ1-2	.	CAISELVGVNYGYTF	TGTGCCATCAGTGAGTTGGTGGGAGTGAACTATGGCTACACCTTC